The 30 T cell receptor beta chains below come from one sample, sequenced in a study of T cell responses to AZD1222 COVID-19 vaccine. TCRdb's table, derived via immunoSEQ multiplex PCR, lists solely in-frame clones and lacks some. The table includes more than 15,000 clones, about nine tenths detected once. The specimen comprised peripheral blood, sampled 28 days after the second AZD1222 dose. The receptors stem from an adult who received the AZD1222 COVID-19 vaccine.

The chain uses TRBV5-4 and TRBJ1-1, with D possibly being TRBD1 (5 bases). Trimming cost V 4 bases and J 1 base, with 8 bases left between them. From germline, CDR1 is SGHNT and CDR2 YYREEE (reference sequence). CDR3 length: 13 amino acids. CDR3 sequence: CASSPGQNTEAFF. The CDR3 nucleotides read TGTGCCAGCAGCCCTGGACAGAACACTGAAGCTTTCTTT.

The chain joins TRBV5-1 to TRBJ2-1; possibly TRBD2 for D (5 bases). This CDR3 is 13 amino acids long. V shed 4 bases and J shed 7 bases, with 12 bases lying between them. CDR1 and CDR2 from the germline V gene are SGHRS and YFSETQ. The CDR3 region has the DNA TGCGCCAGCAGCCCCTCTTCGGGAAATGAGCAGTTCTTC. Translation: CASSPSSGNEQFF.

The CDR3 DNA is TGCGCCAGCAGCCCCGCGGGGGTAGGGGGGAATGAAGCTTTCTTT. This translates into CASSPAGVGGNEAFF. The chain links TRBV5-1 to TRBJ1-1, with D perhaps matching TRBD1 (6 bases). The CDR3 totals 15 residues. V gave up 4 bases and J gave up 7 bases, with 20 bases separating them. The V gene's germline CDR1 is SGHRS and CDR2 YFSETQ.

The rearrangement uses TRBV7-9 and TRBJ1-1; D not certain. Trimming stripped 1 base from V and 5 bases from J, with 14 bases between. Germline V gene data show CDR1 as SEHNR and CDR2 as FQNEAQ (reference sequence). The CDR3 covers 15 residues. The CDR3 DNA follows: TGTGCCAGCAGCTTAGTTTCGTTGCTTGGGACTGAAGCTTTCTTT. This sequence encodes CASSLVSLLGTEAFF. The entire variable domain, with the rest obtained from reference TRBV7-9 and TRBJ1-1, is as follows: DTGVSQNPRHKITKRGQNVTFRCDPISEHNRLYWYRQTLGQGPEFLTYFQNEAQLEKSRLLSDRFSAERPKGSFSTLEIQRTEQGDSAMYLCASSLVSLLGTEAFFGQGTRLTVV.

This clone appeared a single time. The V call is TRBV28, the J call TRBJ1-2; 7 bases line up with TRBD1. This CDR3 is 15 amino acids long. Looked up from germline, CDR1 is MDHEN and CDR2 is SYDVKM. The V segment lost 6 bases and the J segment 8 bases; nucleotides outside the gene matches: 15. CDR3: CASSPPSGQVGGYTF. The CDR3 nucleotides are TGTGCCAGCAGCCCCCCCTCCGGACAGGTAGGAGGCTACACCTTC.

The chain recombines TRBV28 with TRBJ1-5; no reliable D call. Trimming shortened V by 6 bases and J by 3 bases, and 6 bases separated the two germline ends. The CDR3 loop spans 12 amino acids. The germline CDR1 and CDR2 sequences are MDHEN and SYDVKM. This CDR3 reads CASRGPNQPQHF. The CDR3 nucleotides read TGTGCCAGCAGGGGCCCCAATCAGCCCCAGCATTTT.

The CDR3: CASSTRQGGTEAFF. Written as DNA, the CDR3 is TGTGCCAGTAGTACTCGACAGGGGGGAACTGAAGCTTTCTTT. This chain joins TRBV19 and TRBJ1-1, with 9 bases fitting TRBD1. V lost 4 bases, J lost 5 bases, and 5 bases stayed unmatched. Germline loops: CDR1 LNHDA, CDR2 SQIVND (reference sequence). CDR3 length: 14 amino acids.

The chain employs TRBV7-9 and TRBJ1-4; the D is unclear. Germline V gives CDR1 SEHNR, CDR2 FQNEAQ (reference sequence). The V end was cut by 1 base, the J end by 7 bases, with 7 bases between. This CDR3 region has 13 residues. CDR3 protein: CASSLVGGEKLFF. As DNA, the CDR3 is TGTGCCAGCAGCTTAGTTGGAGGTGAAAAACTGTTTTTT.

The CDR3 spells CASSLGTSGSEQYF. The CDR3 DNA reads TGCGCCAGCAGCTTGGGGACTAGCGGGAGCGAGCAGTACTTC. V usage is TRBV5-1 and J usage is TRBJ2-7; 13 bases map to TRBD2. The germline V gene has CDR1 SGHRS and CDR2 YFSETQ. J lost 6 bases, V lost 0 bases, and 0 bases had no gene match. The CDR3 spans 14 residues. The full variable domain, completed using reference TRBV5-1 and TRBJ2-7, is KAGVTQTPRYLIKTRGQQVTLSCSPISGHRSVSWYQQTPGQGLQFLFEYFSETQRNKGNFPGRFSGRQFSNSRSEMNVSTLELGDSALYLCASSLGTSGSEQYFGPGTRLTVT.

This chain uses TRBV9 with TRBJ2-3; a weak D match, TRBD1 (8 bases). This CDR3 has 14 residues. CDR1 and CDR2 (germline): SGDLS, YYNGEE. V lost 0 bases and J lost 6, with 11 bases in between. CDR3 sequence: CASSVEQGGDTQYF. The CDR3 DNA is TGTGCCAGCAGCGTAGAACAGGGGGGGGATACGCAGTATTTT.

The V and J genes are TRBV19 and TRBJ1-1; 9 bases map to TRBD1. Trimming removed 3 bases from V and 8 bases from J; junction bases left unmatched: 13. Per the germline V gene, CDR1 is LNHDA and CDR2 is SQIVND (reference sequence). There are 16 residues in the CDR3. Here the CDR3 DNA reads TGTGCCAGTAGTATCCAACGTTGGACAGGGGCCCAGGAAGCTTTCTTT. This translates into CASSIQRWTGAQEAFF.

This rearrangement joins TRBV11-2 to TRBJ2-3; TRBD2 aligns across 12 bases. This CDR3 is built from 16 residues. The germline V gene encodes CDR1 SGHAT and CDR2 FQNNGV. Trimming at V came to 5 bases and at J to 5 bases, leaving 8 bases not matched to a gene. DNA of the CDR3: TGTGCCAGCAGCCCTAGACTAGCGGGAGAAGGAGATACGCAGTATTTT. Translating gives CASSPRLAGEGDTQYF.

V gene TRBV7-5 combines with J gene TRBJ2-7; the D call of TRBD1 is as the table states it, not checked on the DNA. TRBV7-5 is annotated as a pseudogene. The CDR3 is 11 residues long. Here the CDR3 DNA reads TGTGTCAGAAGCCCAACCTACGAGCAGTACGTC. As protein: CVRSPTYEQYV.

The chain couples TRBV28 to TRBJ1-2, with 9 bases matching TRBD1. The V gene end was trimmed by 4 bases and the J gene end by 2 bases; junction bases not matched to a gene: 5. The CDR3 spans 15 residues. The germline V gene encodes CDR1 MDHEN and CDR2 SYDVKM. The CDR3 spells CASSSQTGGNYGYTF. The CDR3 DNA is TGTGCCAGCAGTTCCCAGACAGGGGGGAACTATGGCTACACCTTC.

The CDR3 bases are TGTGCCAGTAGTAGTGTGGGTGCCGGGGAATTCTCATACGAGCAGTACTTC. Residues: CASSSVGAGEFSYEQYF. The V gene is TRBV19, the J gene TRBJ2-7; a weak D match, TRBD2 (5 bases). CDR3 length equals 17 residues. V lost 4 bases to trimming and J lost 4 bases, with 23 bases between them. Germline V gene data show CDR1 as LNHDA and CDR2 as SQIVND (reference sequence).

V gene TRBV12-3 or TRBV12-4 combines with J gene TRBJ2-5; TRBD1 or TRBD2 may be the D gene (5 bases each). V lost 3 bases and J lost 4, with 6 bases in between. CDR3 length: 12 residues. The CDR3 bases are TGTGCCAGCAGTTTTGGGGGAGAGACCCAGTACTTC. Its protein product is CASSFGGETQYF.

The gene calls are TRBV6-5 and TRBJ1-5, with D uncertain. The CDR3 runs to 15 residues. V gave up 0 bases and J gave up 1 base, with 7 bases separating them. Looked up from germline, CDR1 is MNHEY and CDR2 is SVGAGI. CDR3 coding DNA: TGTGCCAGCAGTTACTCCGGGGAAAGCAATCAGCCCCAGCATTTT. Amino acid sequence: CASSYSGESNQPQHF.

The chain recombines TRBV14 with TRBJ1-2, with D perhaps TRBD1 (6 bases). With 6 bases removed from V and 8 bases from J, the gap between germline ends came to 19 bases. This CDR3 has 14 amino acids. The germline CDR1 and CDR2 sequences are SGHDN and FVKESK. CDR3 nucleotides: TGTGCCAGCAGTCCCGTACAGGGCGTCGTGGGCTACACCTTC. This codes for CASSPVQGVVGYTF.

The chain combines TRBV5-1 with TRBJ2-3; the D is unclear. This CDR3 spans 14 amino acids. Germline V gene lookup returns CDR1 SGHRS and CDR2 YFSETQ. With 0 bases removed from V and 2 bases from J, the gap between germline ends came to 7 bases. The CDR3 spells CASSLGSPTDTQYF. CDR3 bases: TGCGCCAGCAGCTTGGGATCCCCCACAGATACGCAGTATTTT.

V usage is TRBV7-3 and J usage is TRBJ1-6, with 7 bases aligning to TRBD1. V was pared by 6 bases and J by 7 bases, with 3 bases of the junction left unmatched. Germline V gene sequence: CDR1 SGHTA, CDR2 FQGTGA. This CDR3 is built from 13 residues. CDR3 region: CASRGQPNSPLHF. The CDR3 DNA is TGTGCCAGCAGGGGACAGCCGAATTCACCCCTCCACTTT.

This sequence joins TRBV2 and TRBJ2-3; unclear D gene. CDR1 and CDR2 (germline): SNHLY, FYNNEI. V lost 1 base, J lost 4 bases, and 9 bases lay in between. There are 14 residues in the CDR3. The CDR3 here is CASSEGKAPDTQYF. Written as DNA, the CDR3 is TGTGCCAGCAGTGAAGGTAAAGCCCCAGATACGCAGTATTTT.

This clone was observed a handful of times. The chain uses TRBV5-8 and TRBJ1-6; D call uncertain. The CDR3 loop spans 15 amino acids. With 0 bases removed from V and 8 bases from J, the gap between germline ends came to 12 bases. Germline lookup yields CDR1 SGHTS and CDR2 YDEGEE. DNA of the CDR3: TGTGCCAGCAGCTTGGCTATAGGGAGCTATTCACCCCTCCACTTT. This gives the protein CASSLAIGSYSPLHF.

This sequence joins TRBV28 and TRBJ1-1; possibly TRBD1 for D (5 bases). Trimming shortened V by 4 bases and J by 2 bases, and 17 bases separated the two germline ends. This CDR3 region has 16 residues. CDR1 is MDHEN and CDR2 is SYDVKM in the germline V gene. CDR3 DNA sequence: TGTGCCAGCAGTTCGCCCGGGGGGTTCACAAACACTGAAGCTTTCTTT. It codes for CASSSPGGFTNTEAFF.

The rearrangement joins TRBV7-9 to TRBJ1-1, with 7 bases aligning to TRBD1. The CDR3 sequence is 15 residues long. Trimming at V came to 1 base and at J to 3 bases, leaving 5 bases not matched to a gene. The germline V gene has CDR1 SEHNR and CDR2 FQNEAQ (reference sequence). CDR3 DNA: TGTGCCAGCAGCTTAGGTGACAGGGCATACACTGAAGCTTTCTTT. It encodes CASSLGDRAYTEAFF.

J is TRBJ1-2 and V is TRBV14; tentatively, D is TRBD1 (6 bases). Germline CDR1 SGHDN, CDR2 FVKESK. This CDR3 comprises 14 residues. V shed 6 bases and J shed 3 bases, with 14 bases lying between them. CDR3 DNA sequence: TGTGCCAGCAGGGACGGGACATCCCACTATGGCTACACCTTC. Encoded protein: CASRDGTSHYGYTF.

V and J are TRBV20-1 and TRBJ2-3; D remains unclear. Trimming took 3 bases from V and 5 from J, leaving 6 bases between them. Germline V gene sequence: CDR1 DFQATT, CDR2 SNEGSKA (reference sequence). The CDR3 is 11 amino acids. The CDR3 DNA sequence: TGCAGTGCTAGTCCCGAAGATACGCAGTATTTT. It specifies CSASPEDTQYF.

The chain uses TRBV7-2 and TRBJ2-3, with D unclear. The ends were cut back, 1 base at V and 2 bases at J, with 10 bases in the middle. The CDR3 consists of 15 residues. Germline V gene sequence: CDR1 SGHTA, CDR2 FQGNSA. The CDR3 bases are TGTGCCAGCAGCTTAGACACAGCCTACACAGATACGCAGTATTTT. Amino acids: CASSLDTAYTDTQYF.

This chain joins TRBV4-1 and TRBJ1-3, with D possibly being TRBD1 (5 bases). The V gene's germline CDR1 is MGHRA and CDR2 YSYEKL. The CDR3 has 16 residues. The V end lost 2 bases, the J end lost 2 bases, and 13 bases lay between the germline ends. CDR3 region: CASSQPRRGAGNTIYF. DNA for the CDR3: TGCGCCAGCAGCCAACCCAGGAGAGGGGCTGGAAACACCATATATTTT.

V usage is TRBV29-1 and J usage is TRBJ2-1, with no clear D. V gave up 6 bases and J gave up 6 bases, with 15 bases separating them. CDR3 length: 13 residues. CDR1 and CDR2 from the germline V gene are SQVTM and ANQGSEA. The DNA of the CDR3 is TGCAGCGTCGACCGAGACGGGCGCAATGAGCAGTTCTTC. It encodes CSVDRDGRNEQFF.

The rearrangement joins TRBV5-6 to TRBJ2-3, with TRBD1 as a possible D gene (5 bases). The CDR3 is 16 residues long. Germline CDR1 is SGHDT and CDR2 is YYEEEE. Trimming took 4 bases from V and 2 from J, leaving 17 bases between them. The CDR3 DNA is TGTGCCAGCAGCCCCGAGGCAGGGCTTTACACAGATACGCAGTATTTT. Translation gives CASSPEAGLYTDTQYF.